These T cell receptor beta chains were read from a single sample in a study of shared clonotypes between healthy human individuals. Using immunoSEQ multiplex PCR, the repertoire was profiled, and TCRdb retains in-frame clones only, with some absent. The sample consists of about 510,000 clones, about 95% of them appearing once. Material: naive CD4+ T cells sorted from blood. All receptors come from a woman in her twenties or thirties in good health. Each CDR3 is given with its conserved first and last residue. Each record gives: clone size, D gene, J gene, V gene, CDR3 protein, CDR3 DNA. A D gene is named only where the DNA matches it firmly. Where a row states a size, it is once, few, many or the class of an expanded clone; other rows omit it.

clone size: -; D gene: -; J gene: TRBJ1-1; V gene: TRBV5-8; CDR3 protein: CASSFLGQPNTEAFF; CDR3 DNA: TGTGCCAGCAGCTTTTTGGGCCAGCCGAACACTGAAGCTTTCTTT
clone size: -; D gene: -; J gene: TRBJ1-1; V gene: TRBV30; CDR3 protein: CAWRTYGMNTEAFF; CDR3 DNA: TGTGCCTGGAGGACCTACGGCATGAACACTGAAGCTTTCTTT
clone size: -; D gene: TRBD1; J gene: TRBJ2-7; V gene: TRBV30; CDR3 protein: CAWSIGGLGYEQYF; CDR3 DNA: TGTGCCTGGAGCATAGGGGGCCTCGGCTACGAGCAGTACTTC
clone size: -; D gene: TRBD1; J gene: TRBJ1-3; V gene: TRBV28; CDR3 protein: CASSAGQAGNTIYF; CDR3 DNA: TGTGCCAGCAGTGCCGGACAGGCTGGAAACACCATATATTTT
clone size: -; D gene: -; J gene: TRBJ2-6; V gene: TRBV5-1; CDR3 protein: CASSLGGFRANVLTF; CDR3 DNA: TGCGCCAGCAGCTTGGGAGGGTTTAGGGCCAACGTCCTGACTTTC
clone size: -; D gene: -; J gene: TRBJ2-7; V gene: TRBV6-6; CDR3 protein: CASSSTVTYEQYF; CDR3 DNA: TGTGCCAGCAGTTCAACGGTAACCTACGAGCAGTACTTC
clone size: -; D gene: -; J gene: TRBJ1-5; V gene: TRBV16; CDR3 protein: CASSGSDDQPQHF; CDR3 DNA: TGTGCCAGCAGCGGATCAGACGATCAGCCCCAGCATTTT
clone size: -; D gene: TRBD2; J gene: TRBJ2-7; V gene: TRBV5-1; CDR3 protein: CASSLVASGAYEQYF; CDR3 DNA: TGCGCCAGCAGCTTGGTTGCTAGCGGGGCTTACGAGCAGTACTTC
clone size: -; D gene: -; J gene: TRBJ1-4; V gene: TRBV21-1; CDR3 protein: CASRRGLATRCYEKLFF; CDR3 DNA: TGTGCCAGCAGGAGGGGGTTAGCTACAAGGTGCTATGAAAAACTGTTTTTT
clone size: -; D gene: -; J gene: TRBJ1-6; V gene: TRBV7-9; CDR3 protein: CASSWARTRNSPLHF; CDR3 DNA: TGTGCCAGCAGCTGGGCACGGACAAGAAATTCACCCCTCCACTTT
clone size: -; D gene: TRBD2; J gene: TRBJ2-5; V gene: TRBV7-2; CDR3 protein: CASSRGGLAGREQYF; CDR3 DNA: TGTGCCAGCAGCCGAGGCGGTCTAGCGGGAAGAGAGCAGTACTTC
clone size: once; D gene: -; J gene: TRBJ2-2; V gene: TRBV30; CDR3 protein: CAWRVMTGTGELFF; CDR3 DNA: TGTGCCTGGAGGGTTATGACGGGCACCGGGGAGCTGTTTTTT
clone size: -; D gene: -; J gene: TRBJ2-7; V gene: TRBV7-2; CDR3 protein: CASSTRERTYEQYF; CDR3 DNA: TGTGCCAGCAGCACCCGGGAGCGCACCTACGAGCAGTACTTC
clone size: -; D gene: -; J gene: TRBJ2-7; V gene: TRBV6-1; CDR3 protein: CASSENSPYEQYF; CDR3 DNA: TGTGCCAGCAGTGAGAACAGTCCCTACGAGCAGTACTTC
clone size: once; D gene: -; J gene: TRBJ2-2; V gene: TRBV5-1; CDR3 protein: CASSLVTGTNTGELFF; CDR3 DNA: TGCGCCAGCAGCTTGGTGACAGGGACTAACACCGGGGAGCTGTTTTTT
clone size: -; D gene: -; J gene: TRBJ1-1; V gene: TRBV28; CDR3 protein: CASSLFGPWNTEAFF; CDR3 DNA: TGTGCCAGCAGTTTATTCGGACCGTGGAACACTGAAGCTTTCTTT
clone size: -; D gene: TRBD1; J gene: TRBJ1-1; V gene: TRBV6-4; CDR3 protein: CASRPGTVNTEAFF; CDR3 DNA: TGTGCCAGCAGACCCGGGACAGTGAACACTGAAGCTTTCTTT
clone size: once; D gene: -; J gene: TRBJ1-5; V gene: TRBV9; CDR3 protein: CASSVGDYSNQPQHF; CDR3 DNA: TGTGCCAGCAGCGTAGGAGATTATAGCAATCAGCCCCAGCATTTT